Following are 21 T cell receptor beta chains from one sample sequenced in a study of blood T cell repertoires in COVID-19. The method was immunoSEQ multiplex PCR; TCRdb's version includes in-frame clones alone and lacks a portion of them. The sample consists of 140,000 to 150,000 clones, 88% of them appearing once. Input material: PBMCs or T cells enriched from blood (not recorded which). The origin of the receptors is a woman aged 30 to 39 with acute COVID-19.

The CDR3 reads CASSTDSGDQPQHF. CDR3 DNA: TGTGCCAGTAGCACTGACTCGGGTGATCAGCCCCAGCATTTT. J is TRBJ1-5 and V is TRBV19; unclear D gene. Trimming took off 6 bases at V and 5 bases at J, with 14 bases between the two ends. Per germline, CDR1 LNHDA and CDR2 SQIVND (reference sequence). There are 14 residues in the CDR3.

V is TRBV2 and J is TRBJ2-1, with TRBD2 identical over 8 bases. The CDR3 has 15 residues. The germline gives CDR1 SNHLY, CDR2 FYNNEI. J was trimmed by 7 bases and V by 7 bases; bases with no gene match: 12. CDR3 amino acids: CASTTRGGASNEQFF. CDR3 coding DNA: TGTGCCAGCACCACCCGGGGGGGGGCTTCAAATGAGCAGTTCTTC.

This chain connects TRBV19 to TRBJ1-2; 8 bases fit TRBD1. Losses at the gene ends were 7 bases for V and 0 bases for J; bases not matched to a gene: 4. CDR3 length: 14 residues. Per germline, CDR1 LNHDA and CDR2 SQIVND (reference sequence). The CDR3 region has the DNA TGTGCCAGTACAGGGGGCGCCGCTAACTATGGCTACACCTTC. This encodes CASTGGAANYGYTF.

This rearrangement joins TRBV5-4 to TRBJ1-2, with TRBD1 identical over 7 bases. V lost 4 bases, J lost 3 bases, and 3 bases stayed unmatched. CDR1 is SGHNT, CDR2 YYREEE, per germline (reference sequence). This CDR3 region has 13 residues. The DNA of the CDR3 is TGTGCCAGCAGCGTCGGACAGGACTATGGCTACACCTTC. Protein product: CASSVGQDYGYTF.

The DNA of the CDR3 is TGTGCCATCAGTGGTACGGGGGTCGACGAGCAGTACTTC. Translated: CAISGTGVDEQYF. This chain connects TRBV10-3 to TRBJ2-7; TRBD2 might be the D (6 bases). V gave up 4 bases and J gave up 5 bases, with 12 bases separating them. The germline V gene has CDR1 ENHRY and CDR2 SYGVKD. CDR3 length equals 13 residues.

The chain combines TRBV18 with TRBJ1-1; D gene unclear. Trimming took 4 bases from V and 1 from J, leaving 4 bases between them. This CDR3 has 12 residues. Germline V gene lookup returns CDR1 KGHSH and CDR2 LQKENI. The CDR3 DNA reads as TGTGCCAGCTCACAGAGGAACACTGAAGCTTTCTTT. The encoded protein is CASSQRNTEAFF.

The chain has TRBV3-1 (or the pseudogene TRBV3-2) and TRBJ2-3; perhaps TRBD2 as D (6 bases). This CDR3 spans 16 amino acids. Trimming shortened V by 2 bases and J by 2 bases, and 14 bases separated the two germline ends. In germline, CDR1 is LGHDT, CDR2 YNNKEL (reference sequence). The CDR3 DNA sequence: TGTGCCAGCAGCCAACCGGGAGCTAGCTTCACAGATACGCAGTATTTT. As protein: CASSQPGASFTDTQYF.

In its sample, this clone was seen once. The V gene is TRBV6-2 or TRBV6-3, the J gene TRBJ1-1; 8 bases are shared with TRBD1. The J segment lost 4 bases and the V segment lost 2 bases, leaving 9 bases of the junction unmatched. CDR1 is MNHEY, CDR2 SVGEGT, per germline. The CDR3 runs 16 residues. The CDR3: CASSYLAGGFFTEAFF. The CDR3 region has the DNA TGTGCCAGCAGTTACCTAGCAGGGGGCTTTTTCACTGAAGCTTTCTTT.

The chain joins TRBV5-6 to TRBJ1-6, with 10 positions matching TRBD1. The CDR3 runs to 15 residues. With V trimmed by 4 bases and J by 8 bases, 6 bases remained unmatched. Germline CDR1 is SGHDT and CDR2 is YYEEEE. The DNA for the CDR3 is TGTGCCAGCAGCATCACCGGGACAGGGGATTCACCCCTCCACTTT. It codes for CASSITGTGDSPLHF.

The V and J genes are TRBV6-2 or TRBV6-3 and TRBJ1-1, with 8 positions matching TRBD1. This CDR3 region has 14 residues. The germline gives CDR1 MNHEY, CDR2 SVGEGT. Losses at the gene ends were 1 base for V and 5 bases for J; bases not matched to a gene: 3. DNA for the CDR3: TGTGCCAGCAGTTACTTCGGACAGGGAACTGAAGCTTTCTTT. Translating gives CASSYFGQGTEAFF.

The chain employs TRBV5-1 and TRBJ1-2; 7 bases align to TRBD1. After removal of 0 bases from V and 1 base from J, the junction contained 3 bases not matched to a gene. The CDR3 length is 15 residues. CDR1 and CDR2 from the germline V gene are SGHRS and YFSETQ. CDR3 sequence: CASSLDGTVNYGYTF. CDR3 nucleotides: TGCGCCAGCAGCTTGGATGGGACAGTTAACTATGGCTACACCTTC.

This sequence joins TRBV18 and TRBJ2-5, with 8 bases aligning to TRBD2. The V gene's germline CDR1 is KGHSH and CDR2 LQKENI. CDR3 length: 15 amino acids. Losses at the gene ends were 6 bases for V and 0 bases for J; bases not matched to a gene: 6. The CDR3 spells CASSPGGDNQETQYF. In nucleotides, the CDR3 is TGTGCCAGCTCGCCGGGAGGGGACAACCAAGAGACCCAGTACTTC.

CDR3 in DNA: TGCAGCGCCTCGGGACAGGGCCACAATGAGCAGTTCTTC. This sequence encodes CSASGQGHNEQFF. This chain uses TRBV29-1 with TRBJ2-1, with 9 bases matching TRBD1. Germline values: CDR1 SQVTM, CDR2 ANQGSEA. CDR3 length: 13 residues. The junction had 6 bases not matched to a gene; V was cut back by 7 bases and J by 5 bases.

The chain is built from TRBV5-1 and TRBJ2-7; 7 nucleotides agree with TRBD2. V trimming: 0 bases; J trimming: 2 bases; junction bases outside the gene matches: 2. The CDR3 runs to 14 residues. Germline V gene lookup returns CDR1 SGHRS and CDR2 YFSETQ. The CDR3 region is CASSLAGRTYEQYF. CDR3 nucleotides: TGCGCCAGCAGCTTGGCCGGGAGGACCTACGAGCAGTACTTC.

The chain is built from TRBV21-1 and TRBJ2-7; the D segment call TRBD2 is taken from the table without a DNA check. TRBV21-1 is deemed a pseudogene. This CDR3 is built from 14 residues. CDR3 bases: TGTGCCAGCAGCAATCGTAGCGAGCCTTGGGAGCAGTACTTC. Amino acid sequence: CASSNRSEPWEQYF.

V is TRBV28 and J is TRBJ1-1; D unresolved. This CDR3 comprises 16 residues. Germline-derived CDR1 and CDR2 are MDHEN and SYDVKM. Trimming took 6 bases from V and 1 from J, leaving 18 bases between them. The CDR3, as DNA: TGTGCCAGCAGGCCTCGGCCGGAGGGCGGGAACACTGAAGCTTTCTTT. Residues: CASRPRPEGGNTEAFF.

This chain connects TRBV3-1 (or the pseudogene TRBV3-2) to TRBJ2-3, with TRBD2 matching 12 bases. V gave up 4 bases and J gave up 5 bases; unmatched junction bases: 10. The germline gives CDR1 LGHDT, CDR2 YNNKEL (reference sequence). There are 17 residues in the CDR3. The CDR3 spells CASSLRTSGKFKDTQYF. CDR3 coding DNA: TGTGCCAGCAGCCTTCGGACTAGCGGGAAGTTCAAAGATACGCAGTATTTT.

This chain links TRBV7-2 with TRBJ2-5, with 10 nucleotides matching TRBD1. Looked up from germline, CDR1 is SGHTA and CDR2 is FQGNSA. V trimming: 5 bases; J trimming: 5 bases; junction bases outside the gene matches: 2. The CDR3 runs to 13 residues. This CDR3 reads CASSAGQGETQYF. The CDR3 nucleotides are TGTGCCAGCAGCGCGGGACAGGGGGAGACCCAGTACTTC.

The chain employs TRBV19 and TRBJ1-3; 7 bases agree with TRBD1. The trim removed 5 bases at V and 2 bases at J, leaving 12 bases unmatched. Germline assignment: CDR1 LNHDA and CDR2 SQIVND (reference sequence). This CDR3 comprises 17 residues. The DNA for the CDR3 is TGTGCCAGTAGTTTCCTACAGGGGAAAGTAGCTGGAAACACCATATATTTT. Amino acids: CASSFLQGKVAGNTIYF. Variable domain in full (rest from reference TRBV19 and TRBJ1-3): DGGITQSPKYLFRKEGQNVTLSCEQNLNHDAMYWYRQDPGQGLRLIYYSQIVNDFQKGDIAEGYSVSREKKESFPLTVTSAQKNPTAFYLCASSFLQGKVAGNTIYFGEGSWLTVV.

This chain links TRBV7-9 with TRBJ1-1, with a weak D call TRBD1 (5 bases). From germline, CDR1 is SEHNR and CDR2 FQNEAQ (reference sequence). The CDR3 has 15 amino acids. V shed 5 bases and J shed 1 base, with 14 bases lying between them. Written as DNA, the CDR3 is TGTGCCAGCAGCCCGGGAGACAGACGGAACACTGAAGCTTTCTTT. This sequence encodes CASSPGDRRNTEAFF.

The J gene is TRBJ2-7, the V gene TRBV7-9, with 9 positions matching TRBD1. From germline, CDR1 is SEHNR and CDR2 FQNEAQ (reference sequence). The CDR3 has 17 residues. V shed 5 bases, J shed 3 bases, and the junction held 14 bases outside the gene matches. The CDR3 spells CASSPGELGQGFYEQYF. CDR3 DNA: TGTGCCAGCAGCCCGGGCGAGTTGGGACAGGGTTTCTACGAGCAGTACTTC.